This T cell receptor (beta chain) is drawn from a study of T-cell memory formation after mild COVID-19. Study conclusions and caveats: Clones contracting across day 15 to 85 had a balanced CD4/CD8 profile; later expanding clones leaned CD4+. Confirmation of SARS-CoV-2 specificity was lacking for second-wave clones peaking day 37.

The table lists this clonotype with a few counts. Its antigen is unknown. TCRdb reprocessed the 5' RACE reads with MiXCR, giving one entry per CDR3 protein. There are 350,000 to 500,000 distinct CDR3 sequences in the sample; about 19% occur only once, and roughly 8.4% lies in the top ten. V was pared by 6 bases and J by 7 bases, with 22 bases between. Per the germline V gene, CDR1 is SGHKS and CDR2 is YYEKEE (reference sequence). The CDR3 sequence is 15 residues long. V is TRBV5-5 and J is TRBJ2-5; a weak D match, TRBD1 (6 bases). The sample taken for sequencing was PBMCs or a T cell subset sorted from them (not recorded which). This TCR was sampled from an adult woman who had mild COVID-19 (a few samples of this study predate the infection). Cell type and time point are not known. CDR3 in amino acids: CASTWTESSWRTQYF. The CDR3 DNA sequence: TGTGCCAGCACCTGGACAGAGAGCTCGTGGCGGACCCAGTACTTC.